These T cell receptor beta chains were read from a single sample in a study of beta chain features in type 1 diabetes. TCRdb's copy holds only in-frame clones and misses some; the assay was immunoSEQ multiplex PCR. The data hold some 660,000 clones, with over 12% observed a single time. The specimen sequenced was naive CD4+ T cells from blood. All receptors derive from a man in his late teens or twenties with type 1 diabetes. CDR3s leave out the opening cysteine and the closing phenylalanine or tryptophan. D genes are given only for firm matches.

CDR3aa: ASSEAYYNEQF; j_gene: TRBJ2-1; d_gene: .; v_gene: TRBV6-1
CDR3aa: ASTRPRDNNEQF; j_gene: TRBJ2-1; d_gene: .; v_gene: TRBV7-2
CDR3aa: ASSIPSGGENEQY; j_gene: TRBJ2-7; d_gene: TRBD2; v_gene: TRBV7-2
CDR3aa: ASSLSDGSSYNEQF; j_gene: TRBJ2-1; d_gene: .; v_gene: TRBV7-9
CDR3aa: TSSDGTSRCRLEAF; j_gene: TRBJ1-1; d_gene: .; v_gene: TRBV1
CDR3aa: STRTENTEAF; j_gene: TRBJ1-1; d_gene: .; v_gene: TRBV29-1
CDR3aa: ASSLPTSDRDDGELF; j_gene: TRBJ2-2; d_gene: TRBD2; v_gene: TRBV7-9
CDR3aa: ASSIGGIDGYT; j_gene: TRBJ1-2; d_gene: .; v_gene: TRBV5-1
CDR3aa: SVEDPKRYEQY; j_gene: TRBJ2-7; d_gene: .; v_gene: TRBV29-1
CDR3aa: ASSLASHGGEQY; j_gene: TRBJ2-7; d_gene: TRBD2; v_gene: TRBV7-9
CDR3aa: ASSQETSGMEAGYT; j_gene: TRBJ1-2; d_gene: .; v_gene: TRBV4-3
CDR3aa: ASSSDAYQTQY; j_gene: TRBJ2-3; d_gene: .; v_gene: TRBV5-1